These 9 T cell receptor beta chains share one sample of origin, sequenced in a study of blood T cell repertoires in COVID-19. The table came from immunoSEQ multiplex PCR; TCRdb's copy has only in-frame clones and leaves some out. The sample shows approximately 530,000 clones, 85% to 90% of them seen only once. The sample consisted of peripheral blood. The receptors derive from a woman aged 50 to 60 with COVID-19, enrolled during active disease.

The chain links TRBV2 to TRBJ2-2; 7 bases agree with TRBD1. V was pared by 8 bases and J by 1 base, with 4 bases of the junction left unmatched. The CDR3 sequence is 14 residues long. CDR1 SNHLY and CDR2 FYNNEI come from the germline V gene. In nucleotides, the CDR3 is TGTGCCAGCCTAGGGGACAGGAACACCGGGGAGCTGTTTTTT. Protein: CASLGDRNTGELFF.

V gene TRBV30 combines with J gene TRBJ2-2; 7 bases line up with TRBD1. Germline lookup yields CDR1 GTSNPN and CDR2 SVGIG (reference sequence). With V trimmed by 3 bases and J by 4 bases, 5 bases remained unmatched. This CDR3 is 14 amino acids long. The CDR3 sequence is CAWRTGVITGELFF. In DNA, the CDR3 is TGTGCCTGGAGAACAGGGGTAATCACCGGGGAGCTGTTTTTT.

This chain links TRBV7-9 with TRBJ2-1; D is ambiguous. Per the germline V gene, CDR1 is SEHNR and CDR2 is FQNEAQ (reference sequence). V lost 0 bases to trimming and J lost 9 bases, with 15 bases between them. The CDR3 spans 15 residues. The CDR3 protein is CASSLASLSSGEQFF. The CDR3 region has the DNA TGTGCCAGCAGCTTAGCTAGCCTCTCCTCGGGTGAGCAGTTCTTC.

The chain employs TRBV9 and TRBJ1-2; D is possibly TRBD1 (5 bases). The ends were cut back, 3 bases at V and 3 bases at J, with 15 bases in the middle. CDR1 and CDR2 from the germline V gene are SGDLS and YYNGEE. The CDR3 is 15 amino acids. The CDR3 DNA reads TGTGCCAGCAGCGGGTTTGGCAGGGCGGACTATGGCTACACCTTC. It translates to CASSGFGRADYGYTF. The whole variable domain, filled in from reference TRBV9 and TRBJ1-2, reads DSGVTQTPKHLITATGQRVTLRCSPRSGDLSVYWYQQSLDQGLQFLIQYYNGEERAKGNILERFSAQQFPDLHSELNLSSLELGDSALYFCASSGFGRADYGYTFGSGTRLTVV.

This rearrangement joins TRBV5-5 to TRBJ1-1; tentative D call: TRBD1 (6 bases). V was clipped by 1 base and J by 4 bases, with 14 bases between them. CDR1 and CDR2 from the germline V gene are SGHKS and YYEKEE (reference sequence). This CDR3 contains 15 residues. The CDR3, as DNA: TGTGCCAGCAGCTTGTCGGCCAGGGGTGCCACTGAAGCTTTCTTT. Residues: CASSLSARGATEAFF.

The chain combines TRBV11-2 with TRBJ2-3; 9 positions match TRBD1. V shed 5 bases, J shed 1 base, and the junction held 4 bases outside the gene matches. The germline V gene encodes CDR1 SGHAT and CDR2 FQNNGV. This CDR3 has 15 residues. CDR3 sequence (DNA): TGTGCCAGCAGCGATACAGGGGGCGGCACAGATACGCAGTATTTT. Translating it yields CASSDTGGGTDTQYF.

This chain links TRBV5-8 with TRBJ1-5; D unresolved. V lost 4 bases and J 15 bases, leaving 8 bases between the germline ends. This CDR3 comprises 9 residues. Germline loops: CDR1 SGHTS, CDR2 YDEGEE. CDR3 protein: CASSPLAHF. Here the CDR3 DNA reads TGTGCCAGCAGCCCGCTGGCGCATTTT.

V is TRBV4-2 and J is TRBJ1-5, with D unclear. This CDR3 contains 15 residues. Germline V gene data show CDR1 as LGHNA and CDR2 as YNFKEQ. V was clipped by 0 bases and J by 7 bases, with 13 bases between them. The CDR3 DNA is TGTGCCAGCAGCCAAGATCCCAGGACGGGACAGCCCCAGCATTTT. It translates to CASSQDPRTGQPQHF.

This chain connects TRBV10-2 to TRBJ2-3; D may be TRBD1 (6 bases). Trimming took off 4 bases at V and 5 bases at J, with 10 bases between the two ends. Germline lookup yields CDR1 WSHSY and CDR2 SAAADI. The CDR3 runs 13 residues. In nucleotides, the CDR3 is TGCGCCAGCAGTGGGGGGCAGGGAGATACGCAGTATTTT. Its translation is CASSGGQGDTQYF.